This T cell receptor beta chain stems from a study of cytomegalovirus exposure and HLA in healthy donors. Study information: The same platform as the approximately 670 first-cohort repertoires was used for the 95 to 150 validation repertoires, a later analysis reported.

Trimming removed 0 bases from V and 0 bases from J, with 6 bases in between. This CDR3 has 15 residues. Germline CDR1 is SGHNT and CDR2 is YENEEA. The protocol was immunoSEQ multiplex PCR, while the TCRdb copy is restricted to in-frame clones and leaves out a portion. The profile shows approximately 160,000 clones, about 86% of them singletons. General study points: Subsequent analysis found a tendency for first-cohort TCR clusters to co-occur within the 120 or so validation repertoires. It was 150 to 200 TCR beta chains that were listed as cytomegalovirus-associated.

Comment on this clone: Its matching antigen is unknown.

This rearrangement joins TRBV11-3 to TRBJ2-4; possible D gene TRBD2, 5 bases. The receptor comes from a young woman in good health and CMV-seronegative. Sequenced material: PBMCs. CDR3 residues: CASSLETKAKNIQYF. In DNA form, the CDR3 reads TGTGCCAGCAGCTTAGAGACTAAAGCCAAAAACATTCAGTACTTC.